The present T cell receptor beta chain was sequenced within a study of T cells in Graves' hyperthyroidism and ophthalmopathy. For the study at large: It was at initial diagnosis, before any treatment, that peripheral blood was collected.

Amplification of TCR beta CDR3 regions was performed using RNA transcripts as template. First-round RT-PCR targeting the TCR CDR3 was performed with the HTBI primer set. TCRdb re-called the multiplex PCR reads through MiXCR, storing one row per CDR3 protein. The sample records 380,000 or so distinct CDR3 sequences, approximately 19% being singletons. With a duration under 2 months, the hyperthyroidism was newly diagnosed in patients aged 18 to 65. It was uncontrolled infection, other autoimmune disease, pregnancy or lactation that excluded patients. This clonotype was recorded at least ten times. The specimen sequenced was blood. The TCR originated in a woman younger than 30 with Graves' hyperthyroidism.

The CDR3: CASSLFFGTEAFF. CDR3 nucleotide sequence: TGTGCCAGCAGCTTATTCTTCGGTACTGAAGCTTTCTTT. The chain employs TRBV7-8 and TRBJ1-1; no reliable D call. The CDR3 is 13 residues long. The germline gives CDR1 SGHVS, CDR2 FQNEAQ. V lost 2 bases and J lost 5, with 9 bases in between.